This record concerns one T cell receptor (beta chain) sequence. The target antigen is unknown. The sample comes from a study of T cells after yellow fever vaccination. Overall study results and limits: The secondary response peaked faster, at day 5 versus 15, but was weaker. A large majority of primary-vaccination clones showed up again after the booster (96% CD4, around 90% CD8). Overlap between CD4 and CD8 compartments was detected for a small share of clonotypes.

This CDR3 has 15 residues. The V end lost 0 bases, the J end lost 6 bases, and 15 bases lay between the germline ends. Germline CDR1 ENHRY, CDR2 SYGVKD. As TCR cDNA was made by 5'RACE template switching, a universal primer site and UMIs were added. TCRdb processed the 5' RACE reads anew with MiXCR; each CDR3 protein has one entry. Of around 300,000 distinct CDR3 sequences in the sample, over 3.5% are singletons; the top ten hold roughly 21%. The TCR originated in a man between 18 and 35 years old who received the YFV17D yellow fever vaccine. V and J are TRBV10-3 and TRBJ2-7; possible D gene TRBD1, 6 bases. This material consisted of PBMCs, taken 15 days after the yellow fever booster vaccination. The CDR3 region is CAISESTGNTFEQYF. CDR3 DNA sequence: TGTGCCATCAGTGAGTCAACAGGGAACACCTTCGAGCAGTACTTC.